A selection of T cell receptor beta chains follows, all from one sample in a study of human CD8 memory T cell subsets. TCRdb re-called the 5' RACE reads and shows each CDR3 protein once, DNA omitted. The sample data list about 17,000 distinct CDR3 sequences. The sample taken for sequencing was CD8+ T cells from PBMCs. The source is a human donor in good health. The CDR3 runs from the conserved cysteine through the conserved F or W. For some rows the clone size is stated as once, few or many, or as a class when expanded; others skip it.

>TRBV7-8|-|TRBJ2-1
CASRDRVDTYNEQFF
>TRBV6-2/TRBV6-3|-|TRBJ2-1
CASRGSGTSGKIYNEQFF
>TRBV28|-|TRBJ2-3
CASSLIAGGTDTQYF
>TRBV5-4|-|TRBJ2-7
CASSPGTGPSYEQYF
>TRBV2|-|TRBJ1-3
CASWDRGTGNTIYF
>TRBV23-1|-|TRBJ2-5
CASPRQGALGETQYF
>TRBV7-2|-|TRBJ2-7
CASSPEGVSYEQYF
>TRBV3-1|-|TRBJ2-7
CASSQALGRSYEQYF
>TRBV5-1|-|TRBJ2-3
CASLDSGRTTDTQYF
>TRBV7-9|medium-sized|TRBJ1-1
CASSPTETGGTFF
>TRBV7-9|-|TRBJ2-3
CASSLRAGRSTDTQYF
>TRBV6-5|-|TRBJ2-3
CASSYRTSGTDTQYF
>TRBV2|-|TRBJ2-1
CASSLAGGSYNEQFF
>TRBV3-1|-|TRBJ2-7
CASSQGDSLYWYF
>TRBV5-4|-|TRBJ2-7
CASSFQGADYEQYF
>TRBV7-6|-|TRBJ2-1
CASSLGRGYEQFF
>TRBV15|-|TRBJ1-1
CATSRDLLTRDRTNTEAFF
>TRBV6-1|-|TRBJ1-5
CASSELFREYSDQPQHF
>TRBV28|medium-sized|TRBJ1-1
CASSPLMGNTEAFF
>TRBV6-2/TRBV6-3|-|TRBJ2-1
CASSHPEGPLTFEQFF
>TRBV29-1|-|TRBJ2-3
CSVPGTSGIVSTDTQYF
>TRBV12-3/TRBV12-4|-|TRBJ2-1
CASSLFWGTETYNEQFF
>TRBV7-9|-|TRBJ1-2
CASSQTGDRGPGYTF
>TRBV7-6|-|TRBJ2-5
CASSSRQLETQYF
>TRBV6-5|-|TRBJ1-2
CASSYRGSGVDGYTF
>TRBV4-3|-|TRBJ2-7
CASSQDAVLGSSYEQYF
>TRBV5-4|-|TRBJ2-3
CASSSSLAGTDTQYF
>TRBV7-9|-|TRBJ1-2
CASSLVGTGATDGYTF
>TRBV21-1|-|TRBJ2-7
CASSKCDRGHEQYF
>TRBV7-9|-|TRBJ2-1
CASSLSEESNEQFF
>TRBV19|-|TRBJ2-2
CASSIWRIGENTGELFF
>TRBV7-2|-|TRBJ2-1
CASSPIAGGQGEQFF
>TRBV7-9|-|TRBJ1-1
CASELNTEAFF
>TRBV29-1|-|TRBJ2-7
CSAGTDISIYEQYF
>TRBV25-1|-|TRBJ2-1
CASSEYGGGSYNEQFF
>TRBV28|-|TRBJ1-2
CASSPRGANYGYTF
>TRBV7-8|medium-sized|TRBJ1-1
CASSLAPNTEAFF
>TRBV13|-|TRBJ2-2
CASSPGGSSNTGELFF
>TRBV6-5|-|TRBJ2-1
CASSYGTHNEQFF
>TRBV6-4|-|TRBJ2-4
CASSDNRGSKNIQYF
>TRBV28|-|TRBJ1-5
CASRPGTVYSNQPQHF
>TRBV4-3|-|TRBJ1-4
CASSPGRQGNEKLFF
>TRBV28|-|TRBJ2-2
CATTDLINTGELFF
>TRBV7-2|-|TRBJ2-7
CASGLGDSYEQYF
>TRBV4-3|medium-sized|TRBJ2-2
CASSQDRENTGELFF
>TRBV7-9|-|TRBJ2-1
CASSLAGTAYNEQFF
>TRBV2|medium-sized|TRBJ2-1
CASMVLAGGISSYNEQFF
>TRBV21-1|-|TRBJ2-3
CASSNREREPSGLRTDTQYF
>TRBV19|-|TRBJ1-2
CASSISNYGYTF
>TRBV9|-|TRBJ1-1
CASSVDMNTEAFF
>TRBV20-1|-|TRBJ1-5
CSASEVLDQPQHF
>TRBV6-2/TRBV6-3|-|TRBJ2-1
CASSSIFRSGGATNNEQFF
>TRBV4-3|medium-sized|TRBJ2-7
CASSQQNTGSWEQYF
>TRBV4-3|-|TRBJ2-5
CASSLTWDSETQYF
>TRBV20-1|-|TRBJ1-1
CSTWTQNTEAFF
>TRBV12-3/TRBV12-4|-|TRBJ1-1
CASSFTGLGTEAFF
>TRBV10-2|-|TRBJ2-2
CASSVTTGELFF
>TRBV28|-|TRBJ2-7
CASSFLGQGEAGDEQYF
>TRBV15|-|TRBJ1-5
CATSKENQPQHF